The rows below give T cell receptor beta chains drawn from one sample of a study of neurological immune-mediated disorders. TCRdb reprocessed the 5' RACE reads with MiXCR, giving one entry per CDR3 protein. The data contain approximately 130,000 distinct CDR3 sequences, roughly 3.2% of them singletons. Source material: PBMCs. Source of these receptors: a woman in her 30s with multiple sclerosis. CDR3s include the opening cysteine and the closing phenylalanine or tryptophan. The D gene is left open where the match is weak. Size is stated as once, few, many, or a class for an expanded clone.

cdr3_aa cdr3_nt v_call d_call clone_size j_call
CASSLATGQETQYF TGTGCCAGCAGCTTAGCGACGGGACAAGAGACCCAGTACTTC TRBV7-9 NA many TRBJ2-5
CSVVTGANTGELFF TGCAGCGTTGTAACCGGAGCGAACACCGGGGAGCTGTTTTTT TRBV29-1 NA many TRBJ2-2
CASSLVTDSNTEAFF TGTGCCAGCAGCTTGGTCACAGACTCAAACACTGAAGCTTTCTTT TRBV5-5 NA many TRBJ1-1
CASSLGQVDGYTF TGTGCCAGCAGTTTAGGACAGGTGGACGGCTACACCTTC TRBV12-3/TRBV12-4 NA many TRBJ1-2
CASSTGQYVGNTIYF TGTGCCAGCAGTACAGGACAGTACGTGGGAAACACCATATATTTT TRBV27 NA many TRBJ1-3
CATSDPLVDTQYF TGTGCCACCAGTGATCCGTTGGTCGATACGCAGTATTTT TRBV24-1 NA many TRBJ2-3
CSARPRGGTDTQYF TGCAGTGCTAGGCCCCGGGGAGGGACAGATACGCAGTATTTT TRBV20-1 TRBD2 many TRBJ2-3
CASSLDRANTIYF TGTGCCAGCAGCTTAGACAGGGCGAACACCATATATTTT TRBV7-2 NA many TRBJ1-3
CSARTANTEAFF TGCAGTGCGAGGACAGCGAACACTGAAGCTTTCTTT TRBV20-1 NA many TRBJ1-1
CASSLGGLGTDTQYF TGTGCCAGCAGTCTGGGGGGACTCGGCACAGATACGCAGTATTTT TRBV12-3/TRBV12-4 NA many TRBJ2-3
CASSLGPDSYEQYF TGTGCCAGCAGCTTAGGACCGGACTCCTACGAGCAGTACTTC TRBV7-2 NA many TRBJ2-7
CASSPTGDNQPQHF TGTGCCAGCAGTCCGACAGGGGACAATCAGCCCCAGCATTTT TRBV12-3/TRBV12-4 TRBD1 many TRBJ1-5
CASSYEDRVNTEAFF TGTGCCAGCAGTTACGAGGACAGGGTGAACACTGAAGCTTTCTTT TRBV6-5 TRBD1 many TRBJ1-1
CSLVALTSYEQYF TGCAGCCTCGTAGCTTTGACCTCCTACGAGCAGTACTTC TRBV20-1 NA many TRBJ2-7
CASSQKRQGSRSSDTQYF TGCGCCAGCAGCCAAAAGAGACAGGGTTCGAGGAGCTCGGATACGCAGTATTTT TRBV5-1 TRBD1 many TRBJ2-3
CASSEITGLAYEQYF TGCGCCAGCAGCGAAATAACAGGGCTTGCCTACGAGCAGTACTTC TRBV10-2 NA many TRBJ2-7
CASSYTDTSNTEAFF TGTGCCAGCAGTTACACGGACACTTCGAACACTGAAGCTTTCTTT TRBV6-5 NA few TRBJ1-1
CSASPSATGELFF TGCAGTGCTAGTCCATCGGCAACCGGGGAGCTGTTTTTT TRBV20-1 NA many TRBJ2-2
CASSFRGQSPYEQYF TGTGCCAGCAGCTTCAGGGGACAATCCCCCTACGAGCAGTACTTC TRBV7-8 NA many TRBJ2-7
CASSQDRESSYEQYF TGCGCCAGCAGCCAAGATCGGGAGTCCTCCTACGAGCAGTACTTC TRBV4-3 NA many TRBJ2-7
CASSLSGEGSDTEAFF TGTGCCAGCAGTTTATCGGGAGAGGGATCGGACACTGAAGCTTTCTTT TRBV27 NA many TRBJ1-1
CASSPGTLNTEAFF TGCGCCAGCAGCCCGGGGACATTGAACACTGAAGCTTTCTTT TRBV5-1 NA many TRBJ1-1
CASSLDGEGRQPQHF TGTGCCAGCAGCTTGGACGGGGAGGGGCGACAGCCCCAGCATTTT TRBV5-5 NA many TRBJ1-5
CASSQGATDRVEAFF TGCGCCAGCAGCCAAGGAGCGACAGATCGCGTTGAAGCTTTCTTT TRBV4-3 NA few TRBJ1-1
CSASQGGLYNEQFF TGCAGTGCTAGCCAGGGGGGACTGTACAATGAGCAGTTCTTC TRBV20-1 NA many TRBJ2-1
CASRQYWGDRGINEQFF TGTGCCAGCAGACAATACTGGGGGGACAGGGGAATCAATGAGCAGTTCTTC TRBV7-9 TRBD1 many TRBJ2-1
CASSGTRDRMSYGYTF TGTGCCAGCAGTGGGACCCGGGACAGAATGTCCTATGGCTACACCTTC TRBV6-6 TRBD1 many TRBJ1-2
CASSFRGQGEAKNIQYF TGTGCCAGCAGTTTCCGGGGACAGGGGGAAGCCAAAAACATTCAGTACTTC TRBV6-2/TRBV6-3 TRBD1 many TRBJ2-4
CASSPQGGTDTQYF TGTGCCAGCAGCCCCCAAGGAGGCACAGATACGCAGTATTTT TRBV7-2 NA many TRBJ2-3
CSAWTGAGGTQYF TGCAGTGCTTGGACAGGTGCGGGAGGGACCCAGTACTTC TRBV20-1 NA many TRBJ2-5
CSASRANQPQHF TGCAGTGCTAGCAGGGCGAATCAGCCCCAGCATTTT TRBV20-1 NA many TRBJ1-5
CSAQGLWGQTSGGYNEQFF TGCAGTGCCCAGGGTCTGTGGGGGCAGACTAGCGGGGGGTACAATGAGCAGTTCTTC TRBV20-1 TRBD2 many TRBJ2-1
CAISDGGAGDTQYF TGTGCCATCAGTGACGGGGGGGCAGGAGATACGCAGTATTTT TRBV10-3 TRBD2 many TRBJ2-3
CSATNLNTEAFF TGCAGTGCTACGAACCTGAACACTGAAGCTTTCTTT TRBV20-1 NA many TRBJ1-1
CASRNRNNEQFF TGTGCCAGCAGGAACAGGAACAATGAGCAGTTCTTC TRBV14 NA few TRBJ2-1
CATSAGTGGNEQYF TGTGCCACCAGCGCCGGGACAGGGGGCAACGAGCAGTACTTC TRBV15 TRBD1 many TRBJ2-7
CSATFLGDTEAFF TGCAGTGCTACGTTTCTAGGCGACACTGAAGCTTTCTTT TRBV20-1 NA many TRBJ1-1